A single sample is the source of the 16 T cell receptor beta chains below, sequenced in a study of patients and donors after allogeneic stem cell transplantation. TCRdb reprocessed the RT-PCR reads with MiXCR, giving one entry per CDR3 protein. Here the sample spans about 74,000 distinct CDR3 sequences, around 27% being singletons. Source material: blood, either unsorted or a sorted T cell fraction (not recorded which). All receptors derive from a human donor who was either an allogeneic HSCT recipient or a stem cell or donor lymphocyte infusion donor (not recorded which). It is not recorded whose cells these are; they may come from a transplant donor.

This chain uses TRBV9 with TRBJ2-1; D is unresolved. V lost 0 bases, J lost 0 bases, and 16 bases lay in between. Looked up from germline, CDR1 is SGDLS and CDR2 is YYNGEE. This CDR3 has 18 residues. The CDR3 region has the DNA TGTGCCAGCAGCGTAGAAGGGCGAGGTTTATTCTCCTACAATGAGCAGTTCTTC. Translation gives CASSVEGRGLFSYNEQFF.

This chain uses TRBV20-1 with TRBJ2-2, with D unclear. Per the germline V gene, CDR1 is DFQATT and CDR2 is SNEGSKA (reference sequence). V dropped 0 bases and J dropped 0 bases, with 8 bases sitting between them. CDR3 length equals 15 residues. The CDR3 here is CSARDPAANTGELFF. The DNA for the CDR3 is TGCAGTGCTAGAGATCCGGCAGCGAACACCGGGGAGCTGTTTTTT.

This clonotype was seen more than once but under ten times. V gene TRBV10-3 combines with J gene TRBJ1-1; D is undetermined. V dropped 5 bases and J dropped 3 bases, with 4 bases sitting between them. The CDR3 is 11 residues long. The germline gives CDR1 ENHRY, CDR2 SYGVKD. This CDR3 is CAISRDTEAFF. In DNA form, the CDR3 reads TGTGCCATCAGTCGGGACACTGAAGCTTTCTTT.

This clonotype occurred a few times. This chain connects TRBV5-1 to TRBJ1-1, with 7 bases lining up with TRBD1. Germline V gene lookup returns CDR1 SGHRS and CDR2 YFSETQ. CDR3 length equals 17 residues. Trimming took 4 bases from V and 0 from J; bases not matched to a gene: 12. The CDR3 sequence: CASSTSVGQTMNTEAFF. For the CDR3, the DNA is TGCGCCAGCAGCACCTCGGTGGGACAGACCATGAACACTGAAGCTTTCTTT.

The chain recombines TRBV12-3 or TRBV12-4 with TRBJ1-1, with 7 bases that match TRBD1. J was trimmed by 5 bases and V by 5 bases; bases with no gene match: 11. CDR3 length: 15 amino acids. The CDR3 region is CASSVSQGPRTEAFF. The CDR3 DNA sequence: TGTGCCAGCAGTGTATCACAGGGGCCGAGGACTGAAGCTTTCTTT.

The chain has TRBV10-3 and TRBJ1-2; D gene unclear. This CDR3 spans 11 amino acids. V was cut by 2 bases and J by 10 bases, with 8 bases left in between. Germline V gene sequence: CDR1 ENHRY, CDR2 SYGVKD. CDR3 coding DNA: TGTGCCATCAGTGAGACGGGGTTCTACACCTTC. Protein: CAISETGFYTF.

This clonotype was detected only a few times. The CDR3 DNA is TGCAGTGCTAGCTACAGGGGTACTGAAGCTTTCTTT. Translating gives CSASYRGTEAFF. This chain joins TRBV20-1 and TRBJ1-1; 7 nucleotides line up with TRBD1. The CDR3 totals 12 residues. Trimming removed 3 bases from V and 5 bases from J; junction bases left unmatched: 3. Germline loops: CDR1 DFQATT, CDR2 SNEGSKA (reference sequence).

J is TRBJ1-1 and V is TRBV5-1; D is unclear. The V gene's germline CDR1 is SGHRS and CDR2 YFSETQ. The V and J ends lost 0 bases and 1 base respectively, with 7 bases between them. This CDR3 comprises 14 residues. The CDR3 loop reads CASSLDPGNTEAFF. Written as DNA, the CDR3 is TGCGCCAGCAGCTTGGACCCGGGGAACACTGAAGCTTTCTTT.

This clonotype occurred a few times. The V gene is TRBV5-1, the J gene TRBJ1-3; 10 positions agree with TRBD1. The CDR3 runs 15 residues. The junction had 3 bases not matched to a gene; V was cut back by 5 bases and J by 1 base. Germline assignment: CDR1 SGHRS and CDR2 YFSETQ. This CDR3 reads CASRQGQGSGNTIYF. The CDR3 nucleotides are TGCGCCAGCAGGCAGGGACAGGGGTCTGGAAACACCATATATTTT.

The sample holds a few counts of this clonotype. The V call is TRBV12-3 or TRBV12-4, the J call TRBJ1-6; D not resolved. The CDR3 loop spans 13 amino acids. V was pared by 6 bases and J by 14 bases, with 17 bases between. The CDR3 nucleotides read TGTGCCAGCAGGTGGACCGACGGAGGGTCCCTCCACTTT. Protein: CASRWTDGGSLHF.

This clonotype was observed a handful of times. CDR3 sequence: CASSYRENTIYF. DNA of the CDR3: TGTGCCAGCAGTTATAGGGAAAACACCATATATTTT. This sequence joins TRBV6-6 and TRBJ1-3; D remains unclear. Trimming took off 3 bases at V and 6 bases at J, with 6 bases between the two ends. The germline gives CDR1 MNHNY, CDR2 SVGAGI (reference sequence). The CDR3 sequence is 12 residues long.

CDR3 sequence reads: CASSSKMTGVPFYEQYF. CDR3 DNA sequence: TGCGCCAGCAGCTCAAAAATGACAGGGGTCCCTTTCTACGAGCAGTACTTC. The J gene is TRBJ2-7, the V gene TRBV5-1; 8 nucleotides match TRBD1. Germline CDR1 and CDR2: SGHRS and YFSETQ. This CDR3 has 17 amino acids. Trimming cost V 3 bases and J 3 bases; bases outside gene matches: 14. Looking up the rest from reference TRBV5-1 and TRBJ2-7 gives the full variable domain: KAGVTQTPRYLIKTRGQQVTLSCSPISGHRSVSWYQQTPGQGLQFLFEYFSETQRNKGNFPGRFSGRQFSNSRSEMNVSTLELGDSALYLCASSSKMTGVPFYEQYFGPGTRLTVT.

At least ten counts were recorded for this clonotype. The gene calls are TRBV18 and TRBJ1-2; D remains unclear. The CDR3 spans 14 residues. V was shortened by 3 bases and J by 7 bases, with 15 bases between the two germline ends. Looked up from germline, CDR1 is KGHSH and CDR2 is LQKENI. In DNA form, the CDR3 reads TGTGCCAGCTCACCGGAAAGGATCAACGGTGGCTACACCTTC. It yields the protein CASSPERINGGYTF.

The rearrangement joins TRBV10-3 to TRBJ2-3; 14 positions agree with TRBD2. The CDR3 contains 17 residues. Germline loops: CDR1 ENHRY, CDR2 SYGVKD. The V gene end was trimmed by 6 bases and the J gene end by 5 bases; junction bases not matched to a gene: 10. The CDR3 loop is CAISAGTSGSLQDTQYF. Written as DNA, the CDR3 is TGTGCCATCAGCGCCGGGACTAGCGGGAGTCTACAAGATACGCAGTATTTT.

This chain links TRBV6-6 with TRBJ2-1; possibly TRBD2 for D (6 bases). Trimming shortened V by 4 bases and J by 0 bases, and 16 bases separated the two germline ends. The CDR3 has 17 amino acids. Germline assignment: CDR1 MNHNY and CDR2 SVGAGI (reference sequence). CDR3 in amino acids: CASSFPPRGSSYNEQFF. CDR3 nucleotides: TGTGCCAGCAGTTTCCCCCCGCGGGGTAGCTCCTACAATGAGCAGTTCTTC.

At least ten counts were recorded for this clonotype. The chain is built from TRBV5-5 and TRBJ1-1; D ambiguous. CDR1 is SGHKS, CDR2 YYEKEE, per germline (reference sequence). This CDR3 comprises 14 residues. V lost 0 bases to trimming and J lost 2 bases, with 8 bases between them. The CDR3 region is CASSLGRLNTEAFF. The DNA for the CDR3 is TGTGCCAGCAGCTTGGGCAGACTCAACACTGAAGCTTTCTTT.